This T cell receptor beta chain was captured by sequencing in a study of blood T cells in healthy people across ages. Together with a sample-barcoded 5' primer, a J-beta primer mix was included in a second PCR lasting about 6 to 11 cycles. TCRdb ran MiXCR on the 5' RACE reads and lists one entry per CDR3 protein. The table lists hundreds of thousands of distinct CDR3 sequences, roughly 20% of them singletons. Notes on this clonotype: The antigen is unknown. Relative to the germline gene, one junction end is altered; a read error may explain this.

Study-level points and caveats: Compared with aged donors, long-lived donors showed fewer expanded clones, suggesting selection. While age rose, TCR beta diversity per million T cells dropped in a roughly linear way.

The CDR3 is made up of 14 amino acids. Germline V gene lookup returns CDR1 SGHRS and CDR2 YFSETQ. The TCR comes from a man in his sixties or seventies in good health. V is TRBV5-1 and J is TRBJ2-1; 8 bases fit TRBD1. Specimen: blood. CDR3 loop: CANSFAGGGNEHFF. CDR3 sequence (DNA): TGCGCCAACAGCTTTGCAGGGGGCGGCAATGAGCATTTCTTC. The full variable domain, in which reference TRBV5-1 and TRBJ2-1 provide the parts outside the CDR3, is KAGVTQTPRYLIKTRGQQVTLSCSPISGHRSVSWYQQTPGQGLQFLFEYFSETQRNKGNFPGRFSGRQFSNSRSEMNVSTLELGDSALYLCANSFAGGGNEHFFGPGTRLTVL.